The 19 T cell receptor beta chains below all came from one sample that was sequenced in a study of vaccination and CD4 T cells after COVID-19. As for treatment: approximately 11-day PBMC culture with coronavirus spike peptide pools or control peptides (ViraFEST assay). With the Oncomine TCR Beta short-read assay, DNA from cultured CD4+ T cells was sequenced. TCRdb analysed the PCR reads with MiXCR anew, one entry per CDR3 protein. The data show about 19,000 distinct CDR3 sequences, 35% to 50% seen once. These receptors' targets are unknown. Material: CD4+ T cells from blood, cultured in vitro, obtained after SARS-CoV-2 vaccination. All receptors derive from a human donor who had recovered from COVID-19.

This chain links TRBV27 with TRBJ1-1; D gene ambiguous. CDR1 is MNHEY, CDR2 SMNVEV, per germline (reference sequence). The CDR3 runs 13 residues. Trimming took 2 bases from V and 1 from J, leaving 5 bases between them. The CDR3 region is CASSLRENTEAFF. The CDR3 DNA reads TGTGCCAGCAGTTTACGGGAGAACACTGAAGCTTTCTTT.

CDR3 amino acids: CASSLWGPYNEQFF. The DNA of the CDR3 is TGTGCCAGCAGCTTATGGGGCCCCTACAATGAGCAGTTCTTC. J is TRBJ2-1 and V is TRBV7-3; TRBD1 is a possible D gene (5 bases). The ends were cut back, 2 bases at V and 2 bases at J, with 7 bases in the middle. The CDR3 covers 14 residues. Germline V gene sequence: CDR1 SGHTA, CDR2 FQGTGA.

The chain uses TRBV7-2 and TRBJ2-7, with 9 bases that match TRBD2. Trimming removed 1 base from V and 6 bases from J; junction bases left unmatched: 10. Looked up from germline, CDR1 is SGHTA and CDR2 is FQGNSA. The CDR3 extends over 16 amino acids. DNA of the CDR3: TGTGCCAGCAGCTTAGGACTAGCGGTCGGAGATCGCGAGCAGTACTTC. Translating it yields CASSLGLAVGDREQYF. The full variable domain, with the rest looked up from reference TRBV7-2 and TRBJ2-7, is GAGVSQSPSNKVTEKGKDVELRCDPISGHTALYWYRQSLGQGLEFLIYFQGNSAPDKSGLPSDRFSAERTGGSVSTLTIQRTQQEDSAVYLCASSLGLAVGDREQYFGPGTRLTVT.

This chain uses TRBV12-3 or TRBV12-4 with TRBJ1-2; TRBD1 might be the D (6 bases). V was shortened by 5 bases and J by 8 bases, with 18 bases between the two germline ends. The CDR3 loop spans 14 amino acids. CDR3 amino acids: CASSVTGLGAGYTF. Written as DNA, the CDR3 is TGTGCCAGCAGTGTTACGGGACTGGGGGCGGGCTACACCTTC.

Only a few counts were recorded for this clonotype. V is TRBV7-3 and J is TRBJ1-2; D may be TRBD1 (6 bases). Trimming removed 5 bases from V and 2 bases from J, with 9 bases in between. CDR1 SGHTA and CDR2 FQGTGA come from the germline V gene. The CDR3 sequence is 13 residues long. CDR3 sequence (DNA): TGTGCCAGCAGCCAGGACAGCAACTATGGCTACACCTTC. Its protein is CASSQDSNYGYTF.

The CDR3 DNA sequence: TGTGCCAGCAGACCGGGACTAGCCCTTGAGACCCAGTACTTC. Its protein product is CASRPGLALETQYF. This chain uses TRBV2 with TRBJ2-5, with 9 bases aligning to TRBD2. The trim removed 6 bases at V and 5 bases at J, leaving 7 bases unmatched. The CDR3 sequence is 14 residues long. The germline V gene encodes CDR1 SNHLY and CDR2 FYNNEI.

This clonotype was recorded a few times. The genes are TRBV6-1 and TRBJ1-1; a weak D match, TRBD1 (5 bases). Germline V gives CDR1 MNHNS, CDR2 SASEGT. This CDR3 has 15 residues. V was clipped by 6 bases and J by 4 bases, with 18 bases between them. For the CDR3, the DNA is TGTGCCAGCAGCCTAGGGGAGGCTCGGGGCACTGAAGCTTTCTTT. This codes for CASSLGEARGTEAFF.

The chain employs TRBV4-3 and TRBJ1-2; D gene uncertain. Trimming took 4 bases from V and 4 from J, leaving 10 bases between them. This CDR3 region has 13 residues. Germline-derived CDR1 and CDR2 are LGHNA and YSLEER. CDR3 sequence reads: CASSRRVGYGYTF. DNA of the CDR3: TGCGCCAGCAGCCGACGGGTTGGCTATGGCTACACCTTC.

The chain carries TRBV6-1 and TRBJ1-1, with TRBD1 as a possible D gene (5 bases). The V gene lost 5 bases and the J gene lost 1 base, with 11 bases spanning the gap. Per germline, CDR1 MNHNS and CDR2 SASEGT. CDR3 size: 14 residues. The CDR3 is CASSTGGRNTEAFF. The CDR3, as DNA: TGTGCCAGCAGTACCGGGGGGAGGAACACTGAAGCTTTCTTT.

This chain links TRBV28 with TRBJ2-7, with TRBD2 matching over 7 bases. The CDR3 covers 14 residues. Germline trimming cut 10 bases from V and 0 bases from J; bases unmatched to any gene: 9. Germline CDR1 is MDHEN and CDR2 is SYDVKM. Written as DNA, the CDR3 is TGTGCCACCCTAGGGGACTACGGCTCCTACGAGCAGTACTTC. Residues: CATLGDYGSYEQYF.

CDR3 protein: CATSRVARETQYF. DNA for the CDR3: TGTGCCACCAGCAGAGTAGCCCGCGAGACCCAGTACTTC. The chain is built from TRBV15 and TRBJ2-5; no reliable D call. The CDR3 length is 13 residues. The V end was cut by 1 base, the J end by 5 bases, with 8 bases between. Per the germline V gene, CDR1 is LNHNV and CDR2 is YYDKDF (reference sequence).

The chain links TRBV20-1 to TRBJ2-7, with 12 bases aligning to TRBD2. The CDR3 has 16 residues. J was trimmed by 1 base and V by 1 base; bases with no gene match: 5. Germline values: CDR1 DFQATT, CDR2 SNEGSKA (reference sequence). Here the CDR3 reads CSARGELAGGSYEQYF. The CDR3 DNA follows: TGCAGTGCTAGAGGGGAACTAGCGGGGGGTTCCTACGAGCAGTACTTC.

This clonotype was detected a few times. The rearrangement uses TRBV10-3 and TRBJ2-7; weak D call: TRBD2 (6 bases). Trimming took 4 bases from V and 0 from J, leaving 10 bases between them. The germline gives CDR1 ENHRY, CDR2 SYGVKD. The length of the CDR3 is 14 residues. The CDR3 spells CAISVSSASYEQYF. DNA of the CDR3: TGTGCCATCAGTGTTTCTAGCGCCTCCTACGAGCAGTACTTC.

This clonotype appeared a few times. The chain links TRBV6-1 to TRBJ2-1; D gene unclear. Trimming stripped 9 bases from V and 0 bases from J, with 15 bases between. Germline CDR1 is MNHNS and CDR2 is SASEGT. The CDR3 covers 15 residues. CDR3 sequence: CASHAPRSSYNEQFF. The CDR3 DNA sequence: TGTGCCAGTCACGCTCCCAGGAGCTCCTACAATGAGCAGTTCTTC.

Only a few counts were recorded for this clonotype. CDR3 DNA: TGCAGTGCTAGTAAGACAGGGGCCAGGAACACTGAAGCTTTCTTT. This gives the protein CSASKTGARNTEAFF. The gene calls are TRBV20-1 and TRBJ1-1, with TRBD1 matching 8 bases. In germline, CDR1 is DFQATT, CDR2 SNEGSKA (reference sequence). V gave up 3 bases and J gave up 1 base; unmatched junction bases: 7. The CDR3 has 15 amino acids.

The V call is TRBV11-3, the J call TRBJ1-3, with 7 bases aligning to TRBD1. The CDR3 loop spans 15 amino acids. The germline gives CDR1 SGHNT, CDR2 YENEEA. The trim removed 3 bases at V and 4 bases at J, leaving 6 bases unmatched. The CDR3: CASSFQTGSGNTIYF. CDR3 nucleotide sequence: TGTGCCAGCAGCTTCCAGACAGGGTCAGGAAACACCATATATTTT.

This clonotype was found once. The V call is TRBV27, the J call TRBJ2-3; maybe TRBD2 (6 bases). The CDR3 length is 16 residues. Trimming left V 5 bases short and J 1 base short, with 16 bases between. Germline CDR1 reads MNHEY; CDR2 reads SMNVEV (reference sequence). The DNA for the CDR3 is TGTGCCAGCAGTGTGCGGGGCCATGGGGGCACAGATACGCAGTATTTT. Encoded protein: CASSVRGHGGTDTQYF.

For this clonotype: Germline is not matched at one junction end, which may reflect a read error. This chain joins TRBV18 and TRBJ1-2; D gene ambiguous. The germline V gene has CDR1 KGHSH and CDR2 LQKENI. This CDR3 spans 13 amino acids. CDR3 in DNA: TGTACCAGCTCATTAAGGGTTCTCTATGGCTACACCTTC. Translating it yields CTSSLRVLYGYTF.

With regard to this clonotype: The junction differs from germline at one of its ends, possibly a read error. The rearrangement joins TRBV20-1 to TRBJ1-1; unclear D gene. In germline, CDR1 is DFQATT, CDR2 SNEGSKA (reference sequence). The CDR3 sequence is 12 residues long. In nucleotides, the CDR3 is TGCAGTGCTAGAGATAAGAGGCGTGGCAGCCTGTTT. Its protein is CSARDKRRGSLF.